This T cell receptor beta chain originates from a study of CD8+ T cells in alopecia areata. The treatment denotes: oral pan-JAK inhibitor, 5-10 mg twice daily. Extraction of RNA preceded its reverse transcription into cDNA, which served as the sequencing template. The method was immunoSEQ multiplex PCR; TCRdb's version includes in-frame clones alone and lacks a portion of them. The table lists some 130,000 clones, 53% of them singletons. With 5 bases removed from V and 10 bases from J, the gap between germline ends came to 14 bases. This CDR3 is built from 12 residues. Germline CDR1 is KGHSH and CDR2 is LQKENI.

The material sequenced was CD4+ T cells sorted from blood, taken at week 4, from a patient treated with tofacitinib. This TCR was recovered from a human donor with alopecia areata. V and J are TRBV18 and TRBJ1-1; D gene uncertain. The CDR3 coding sequence is TGTGCCAGCTCAGTCCGGGTCGGGGTAGCTTTCTTT. Translating it yields CASSVRVGVAFF.